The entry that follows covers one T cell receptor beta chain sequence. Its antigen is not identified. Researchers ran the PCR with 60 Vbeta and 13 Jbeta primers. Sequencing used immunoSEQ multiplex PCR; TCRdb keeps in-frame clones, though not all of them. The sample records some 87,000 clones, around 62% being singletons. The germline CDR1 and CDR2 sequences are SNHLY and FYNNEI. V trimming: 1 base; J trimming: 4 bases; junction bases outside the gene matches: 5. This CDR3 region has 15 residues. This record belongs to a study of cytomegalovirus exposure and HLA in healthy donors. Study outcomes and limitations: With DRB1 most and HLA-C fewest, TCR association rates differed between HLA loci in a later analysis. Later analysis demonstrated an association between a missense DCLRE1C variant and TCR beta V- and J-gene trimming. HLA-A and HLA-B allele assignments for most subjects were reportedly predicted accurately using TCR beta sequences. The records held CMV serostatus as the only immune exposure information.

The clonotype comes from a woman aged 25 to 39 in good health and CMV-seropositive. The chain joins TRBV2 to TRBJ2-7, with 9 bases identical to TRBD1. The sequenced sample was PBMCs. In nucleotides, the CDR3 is TGTGCCAGCAGTGAAGTAGGGACAGGGAGATACGAGCAGTACTTC. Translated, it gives CASSEVGTGRYEQYF. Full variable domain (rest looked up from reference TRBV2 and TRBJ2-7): EPEVTQTPSHQVTQMGQEVILRCVPISNHLYFYWYRQILGQKVEFLVSFYNNEISEKSEIFDDQFSVERPDGSNFTLKIRSTKLEDSAMYFCASSEVGTGRYEQYFGPGTRLTVT.